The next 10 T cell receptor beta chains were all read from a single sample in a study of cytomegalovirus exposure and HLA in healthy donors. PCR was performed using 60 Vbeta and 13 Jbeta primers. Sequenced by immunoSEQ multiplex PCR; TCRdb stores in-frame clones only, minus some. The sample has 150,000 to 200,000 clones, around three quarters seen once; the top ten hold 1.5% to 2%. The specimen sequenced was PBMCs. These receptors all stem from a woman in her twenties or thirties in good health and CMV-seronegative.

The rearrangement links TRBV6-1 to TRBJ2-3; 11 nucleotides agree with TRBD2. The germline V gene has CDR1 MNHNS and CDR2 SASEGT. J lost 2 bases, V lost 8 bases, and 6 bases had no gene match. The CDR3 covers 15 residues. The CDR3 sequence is CASGIAGGVTDTQYF. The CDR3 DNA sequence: TGTGCCAGCGGGATAGCGGGGGGGGTCACAGATACGCAGTATTTT.

The CDR3 spells CSVGRGAGNTIYF. CDR3 nucleotides: TGCAGCGTTGGACGGGGAGCTGGAAACACCATATATTTT. The chain has TRBV29-1 and TRBJ1-3, with D unresolved. In germline, CDR1 is SQVTM, CDR2 ANQGSEA. This CDR3 region has 13 residues. Trimming stripped 4 bases from V and 2 bases from J, with 9 bases between.

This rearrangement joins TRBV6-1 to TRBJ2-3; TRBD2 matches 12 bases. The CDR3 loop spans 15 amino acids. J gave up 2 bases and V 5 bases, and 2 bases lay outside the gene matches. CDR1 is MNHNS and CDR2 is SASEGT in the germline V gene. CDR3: CASSRLAGDTDTQYF. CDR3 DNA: TGTGCCAGCAGTAGACTAGCGGGGGACACAGATACGCAGTATTTT.

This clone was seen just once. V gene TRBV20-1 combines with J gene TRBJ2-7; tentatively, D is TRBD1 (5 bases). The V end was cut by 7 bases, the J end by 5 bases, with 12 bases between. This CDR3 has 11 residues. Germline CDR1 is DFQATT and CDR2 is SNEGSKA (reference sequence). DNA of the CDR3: TGCAGTGTGGCAGGGCAGGACGAGCAGTACTTC. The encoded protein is CSVAGQDEQYF.

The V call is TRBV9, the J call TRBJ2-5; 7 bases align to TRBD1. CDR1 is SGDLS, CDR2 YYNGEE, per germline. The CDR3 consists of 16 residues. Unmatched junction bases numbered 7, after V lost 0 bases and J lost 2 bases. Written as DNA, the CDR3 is TGTGCCAGCAGCGTAGCTTTAACAGGGGCGCAAGAGACCCAGTACTTC. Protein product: CASSVALTGAQETQYF.

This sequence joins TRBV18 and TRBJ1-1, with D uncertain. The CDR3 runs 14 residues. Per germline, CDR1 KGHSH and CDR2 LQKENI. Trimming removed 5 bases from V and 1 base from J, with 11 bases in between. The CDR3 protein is CASSAGLGNTEAFF. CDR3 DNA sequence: TGTGCCAGCTCAGCAGGACTGGGGAACACTGAAGCTTTCTTT.

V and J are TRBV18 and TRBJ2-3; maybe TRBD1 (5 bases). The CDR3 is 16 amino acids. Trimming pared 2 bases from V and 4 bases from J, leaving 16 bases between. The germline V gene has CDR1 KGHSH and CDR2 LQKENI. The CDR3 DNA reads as TGTGCCAGCTCACCAGGTCAGGGCGCTGGCGCAGATACGCAGTATTTT. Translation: CASSPGQGAGADTQYF.

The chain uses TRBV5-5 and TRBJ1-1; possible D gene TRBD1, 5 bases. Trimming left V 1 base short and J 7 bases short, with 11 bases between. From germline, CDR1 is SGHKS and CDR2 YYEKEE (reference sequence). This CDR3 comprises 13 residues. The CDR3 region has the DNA TGTGCCAGCAGCTTGAGATGGGGCGATGAAGCTTTCTTT. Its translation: CASSLRWGDEAFF.

CDR3 region: CASTYSGTGTGELFF. CDR3 in DNA: TGTGCCAGCACCTATTCCGGGACAGGGACCGGGGAGCTGTTTTTT. This chain connects TRBV28 to TRBJ2-2; 9 bases match TRBD1. Germline V gene data show CDR1 as MDHEN and CDR2 as SYDVKM. V shed 7 bases and J 5 bases; nucleotides not matched to a gene: 8. This CDR3 is 15 amino acids long.

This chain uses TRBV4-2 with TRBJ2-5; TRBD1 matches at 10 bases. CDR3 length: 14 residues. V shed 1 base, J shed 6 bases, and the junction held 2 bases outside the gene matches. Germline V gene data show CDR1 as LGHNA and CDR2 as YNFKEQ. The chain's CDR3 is CASSQGDRGQTQYF. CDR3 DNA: TGTGCCAGCAGCCAAGGAGACAGGGGGCAGACCCAGTACTTC.